The entry below gives a single T cell receptor (beta chain) sequence along with its context. Its antigen is as yet unknown. The germline CDR1 and CDR2 sequences are SGDLS and YYNGEE. This CDR3 region has 15 residues. The data are from a study of CXCR3-negative and CXCR3-positive naive CD8 T cells. Study-level results: CXCR3-positive naive cells carried more hydrophobic TRB CDR3s than CXCR3-negative naive cells did. Cryopreservation partially lowered CXCR3 expression, so most assays used fresh PBMCs. Researchers reported similar TRBV-TRBJ usage in naive CXCR3-negative and CXCR3-positive cells, though memory differed.

The TRB libraries of cDNA were built by UMI-labeled 5' RACE. From its re-call of the 5' RACE reads, TCRdb lists each CDR3 protein once, without DNA. The table gives some 150,000 distinct CDR3 sequences; the top ten clones make up 0.4% to 0.45% of it. Sequences were obtained from naive CXCR3+ CD8+ T cells from blood. Subset of the sample: CD45RO-CCR7+CD27+CD95- naive CD8+ T cells expressing CXCR3 (TNR3+). The chain has TRBV9 and TRBJ1-2; with no DNA, the TCRdb D assignment of TRBD1 cannot be verified. The receptor was derived from a human donor in good health. Some clones in this sample may be carry-over from other donors' samples. The CDR3 loop reads CASSVEGDTAYGYTF. The full variable domain, with the rest looked up from reference TRBV9 and TRBJ1-2, is DSGVTQTPKHLITATGQRVTLRCSPRSGDLSVYWYQQSLDQGLQFLIQYYNGEERAKGNILERFSAQQFPDLHSELNLSSLELGDSALYFCASSVEGDTAYGYTFGSGTRLTVV.